This is a list of T cell receptor beta chains from one sample in a study of T cell responses to AZD1222 COVID-19 vaccine. TCRdb's table, derived via immunoSEQ multiplex PCR, lists solely in-frame clones and lacks some. Among 150,000 to 180,000 clones listed, about 87% were seen once. Sequencing used peripheral blood, obtained on day 0 of AZD1222 vaccination. The source of these receptors is an adult in good health. CDR3s include the opening cysteine and the closing phenylalanine or tryptophan. The D gene is left open where the match is weak. Clone size is stated in some rows and not others, as once, few, many or a class when expanded.

V gene	CDR3 length	J gene	D gene	clone size	CDR3 protein	CDR3 DNA
TRBV3-1/TRBV3-2	14	TRBJ1-4	TRBD1	.	CASSQQGQGGKLFF	TGTGCCAGCAGCCAGCAGGGACAGGGAGGAAAACTGTTTTTT
TRBV19	15	TRBJ2-2	TRBD1	.	CASRRTGENTGELFF	TGTGCCAGTAGGCGGACAGGGGAGAACACCGGGGAGCTGTTTTTT
TRBV3-1/TRBV3-2	14	TRBJ2-1	.	.	CASSYRDKNNEQFF	TGTGCCAGCAGCTACCGGGACAAAAACAATGAGCAGTTCTTC
TRBV12-5	10	TRBJ2-5	.	.	CASGSPTQYF	TGTGCTAGTGGTTCCCCAACCCAGTACTTC
TRBV6-5	16	TRBJ1-5	TRBD1	.	CASSWRQGVGNQPQHF	TGTGCCAGCAGTTGGCGACAGGGGGTGGGCAATCAGCCCCAGCATTTT
TRBV10-2	13	TRBJ1-3	.	.	CASYRDSGNTIYF	TGCGCCAGCTACAGGGACTCTGGAAACACCATATATTTT
TRBV15	14	TRBJ1-1	.	.	CATSRDLVNTEAFF	TGTGCCACCAGCAGAGATCTGGTGAACACTGAAGCTTTCTTT
TRBV2	15	TRBJ2-7	TRBD2	.	CASSTGLAGEDEQYF	TGTGCCAGCAGTACCGGACTAGCGGGGGAAGACGAGCAGTACTTC
TRBV7-2	16	TRBJ2-5	TRBD2	.	CASSPGSGGAAETQYF	TGTGCCAGCAGCCCTGGTAGCGGGGGGGCCGCGGAGACCCAGTACTTC
TRBV6-6	14	TRBJ2-5	.	.	CASSSQGFQETQYF	TGTGCCAGCAGTTCCCAGGGATTTCAAGAGACCCAGTACTTC
TRBV9	17	TRBJ2-5	.	.	CASSASLSLPPQETQYF	TGTGCCAGCAGCGCCAGTCTATCCCTTCCCCCACAAGAGACCCAGTACTTC
TRBV6-5	14	TRBJ1-5	.	.	CASRNEGGGQPQHF	TGTGCCAGCAGGAACGAAGGGGGGGGTCAGCCCCAGCATTTT
TRBV28	13	TRBJ1-6	.	.	CASRPSYNSPLHF	TGTGCCAGCCGACCGTCCTATAATTCACCCCTCCACTTT
TRBV5-1	13	TRBJ1-2	.	.	CASSLGGTPGYTF	TGCGCCAGCAGCTTGGGCGGGACACCAGGCTACACCTTC
TRBV21-1	13	TRBJ1-1	.	.	CASSKQGGAEAFF	TGTGCCAGCAGCAAACAGGGGGGGGCTGAAGCTTTCTTT
TRBV3-1/TRBV3-2	12	TRBJ1-1	TRBD1	.	CASSHITGDAFF	TGTGCCAGCAGCCATATAACAGGGGACGCTTTCTTT
TRBV20-1	11	TRBJ1-4	TRBD1	once	CSASPGGKLFF	TGCAGTGCTAGTCCAGGGGGAAAACTGTTTTTT
TRBV5-1	8	TRBJ2-7	.	.	CASREQYF	TGCGCCAGCAGAGAGCAGTACTTC
TRBV19	16	TRBJ1-2	TRBD1	.	CASSPVRPGGAHGYTF	TGTGCCAGTAGTCCCGTTCGCCCAGGGGGGGCCCACGGCTACACCTTC
TRBV6-1	16	TRBJ2-7	TRBD1	few	CASSETGTVPPKEQYF	TGTGCCAGCAGTGAGACCGGGACAGTGCCCCCTAAGGAGCAGTACTTC
TRBV3-1/TRBV3-2	15	TRBJ2-5	TRBD2	.	CASSQGPGGAETQYF	TGTGCCAGCAGCCAAGGGCCGGGGGGGGCAGAGACCCAGTACTTC
TRBV12-3/TRBV12-4	11	TRBJ2-7	.	.	CASGSLYEQYF	TGTGCCAGCGGGTCTCTTTACGAGCAGTACTTC
TRBV9	15	TRBJ2-1	TRBD2	.	CASSVSGLDNNEQFF	TGTGCCAGCAGCGTCTCGGGACTAGATAACAATGAGCAGTTCTTC
TRBV27	15	TRBJ2-5	TRBD2	.	CASSFASGGQETQYF	TGTGCCAGCAGTTTCGCTAGCGGGGGCCAAGAGACCCAGTACTTC
TRBV11-3	12	TRBJ2-7	.	.	CASSLKGGEQYF	TGTGCCAGCAGCTTGAAGGGGGGCGAGCAGTACTTC
TRBV6-5	14	TRBJ1-1	.	.	CASSPGTLNTEAFF	TGTGCCAGCTCACCGGGCACCCTTAACACTGAAGCTTTCTTT